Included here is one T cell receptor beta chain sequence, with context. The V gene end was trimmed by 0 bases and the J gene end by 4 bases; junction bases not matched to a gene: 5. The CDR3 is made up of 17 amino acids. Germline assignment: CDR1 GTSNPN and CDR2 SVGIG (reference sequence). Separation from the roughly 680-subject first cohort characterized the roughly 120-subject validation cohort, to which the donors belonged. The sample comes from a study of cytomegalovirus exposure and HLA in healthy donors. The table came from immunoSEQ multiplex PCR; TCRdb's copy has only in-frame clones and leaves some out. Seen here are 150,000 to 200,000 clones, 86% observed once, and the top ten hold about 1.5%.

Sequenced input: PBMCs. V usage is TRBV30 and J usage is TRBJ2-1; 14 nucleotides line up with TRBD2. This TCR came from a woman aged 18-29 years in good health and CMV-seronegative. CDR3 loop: CAWSVLWTSGGYNEQFF. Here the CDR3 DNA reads TGTGCCTGGAGTGTACTATGGACTAGCGGGGGGTACAATGAGCAGTTCTTC.